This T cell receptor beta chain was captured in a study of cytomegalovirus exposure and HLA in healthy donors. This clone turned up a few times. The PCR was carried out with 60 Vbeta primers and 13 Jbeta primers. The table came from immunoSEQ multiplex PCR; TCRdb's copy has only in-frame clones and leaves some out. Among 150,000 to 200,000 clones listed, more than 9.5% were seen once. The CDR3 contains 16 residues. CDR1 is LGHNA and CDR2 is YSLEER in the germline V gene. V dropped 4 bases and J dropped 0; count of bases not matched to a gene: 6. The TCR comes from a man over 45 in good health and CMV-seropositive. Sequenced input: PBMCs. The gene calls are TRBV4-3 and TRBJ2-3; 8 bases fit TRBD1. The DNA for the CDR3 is TGCGCCAGCAGCCCCCATCAGGGGGCCAGCACAGATACGCAGTATTTT. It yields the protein CASSPHQGASTDTQYF.